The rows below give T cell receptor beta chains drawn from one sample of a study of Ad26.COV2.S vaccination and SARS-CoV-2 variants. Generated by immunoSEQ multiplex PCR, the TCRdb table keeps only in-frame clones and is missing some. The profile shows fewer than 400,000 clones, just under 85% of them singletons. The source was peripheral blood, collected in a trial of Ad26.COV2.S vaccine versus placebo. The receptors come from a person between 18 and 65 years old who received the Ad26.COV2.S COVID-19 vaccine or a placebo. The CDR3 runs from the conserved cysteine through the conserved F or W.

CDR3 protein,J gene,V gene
CSASPTSNQPQHF,TRBJ1-5,TRBV20-1
CASGAESNQPQHF,TRBJ1-5,TRBV12-5
CASSPGHGTYEQYF,TRBJ2-7,TRBV5-1
CAISPGGSYNSPLHF,TRBJ1-6,TRBV10-3
CASSDLGKNIQYF,TRBJ2-4,TRBV2
CASTMGGSSYNEQFF,TRBJ2-1,TRBV19
CASSQVRNTEAFF,TRBJ1-1,TRBV14
CASSFDLTKTANYEQYF,TRBJ2-7,TRBV5-1
CASSMAGRGTGELFF,TRBJ2-2,TRBV5-1
CASSQKGPGTLWNTEAFF,TRBJ1-1,TRBV14
CAWSVRTADNSPLHF,TRBJ1-6,TRBV30
CAWKISGGDTQYF,TRBJ2-3,TRBV30
CASSSSTIADTQYF,TRBJ2-3,TRBV5-1
CASSPQGAEETQYF,TRBJ2-5,TRBV18
CASRPGGSNGYTF,TRBJ1-2,TRBV7-9
CASSIGTGHYEQYF,TRBJ2-7,TRBV19
CASSPWGRENTEAFF,TRBJ1-1,TRBV7-9
CASSPGTSDPYEQYF,TRBJ2-7,TRBV27
CASSQALVRVSEEQYF,TRBJ2-7,TRBV14
CASSISPGTGFDTEAFF,TRBJ1-1,TRBV19